The entry that follows covers one TCR beta chain sequence. The data originate from a study of blood T cell repertoires in COVID-19. Turning to the study itself: COVID-19 samples, acute and convalescent, were from the United States, Italy and Spain.

Adults between about 18 and 89 years of age took part from 24 US areas. Clinical histories supplied by participants themselves formed the basis of cohort assignment. Per the study methods: Reference gene primer amplification yielded estimated nucleated cell counts. Here immunoSEQ multiplex PCR was the method, and the copy in TCRdb shows in-frame clones only, minus some. V and J calls and clone size are copied from that table; D and trimming were computed from the DNA. The table shows around 320,000 clones, with around 87% occurring only once. The receptor was isolated from a woman in her late teens or twenties with acute COVID-19. What was sequenced was PBMCs or T cells enriched from blood (not recorded which).

For the CDR3, the DNA is TGCGCCAGCAGCTTGGGTTTGTTGTCGAACTATGGCTACACCTTC. Protein sequence: CASSLGLLSNYGYTF. This chain uses TRBV5-1 with TRBJ1-2; D is ambiguous. The CDR3 has 15 residues. V was trimmed by 0 bases and J by 2 bases, leaving 11 bases between them. The germline CDR1 and CDR2 sequences are SGHRS and YFSETQ.